These 26 T cell receptor beta chains were all obtained from the same sample, sequenced in a study of CD8 T cells in ankylosing spondylitis. Study results and caveats: Ankylosing spondylitis blood appeared to be characterized by a TCR beta motif of several highly homologous variants.

Each CDR3 protein is one row after TCRdb ran MiXCR on the 5' RACE reads. This table has around 440,000 distinct CDR3 sequences, over 15% appearing once. Their target antigens are unknown. The sequencing sample was made of blood, either unsorted or a sorted T cell fraction (not recorded which). The receptors originated from a male donor with ankylosing spondylitis.

This sequence joins TRBV18 and TRBJ2-4; D possibly uses TRBD1 or TRBD2 (5 bases each). The V and J ends lost 1 base and 5 bases respectively, with 9 bases between them. Per the germline V gene, CDR1 is KGHSH and CDR2 is LQKENI. The CDR3 is 14 amino acids. CDR3 coding DNA: TGTGCCAGCTCACCACAGGGGACGGAAAACATTCAGTACTTC. Translation gives CASSPQGTENIQYF.

This chain connects TRBV5-1 to TRBJ1-2; 7 bases map to TRBD1. The CDR3 is 15 residues long. The V gene end was trimmed by 4 bases and the J gene end by 4 bases; junction bases not matched to a gene: 10. Germline CDR1 reads SGHRS; CDR2 reads YFSETQ. The chain's CDR3 is CASSPRDSLSYGYTF. DNA of the CDR3: TGCGCCAGCAGCCCCCGGGACAGCCTGAGCTATGGCTACACCTTC.

The chain links TRBV5-1 to TRBJ2-7, with 11 nucleotides matching TRBD2. J was trimmed by 4 bases and V by 4 bases; bases with no gene match: 10. The CDR3 is 16 residues long. Looked up from germline, CDR1 is SGHRS and CDR2 is YFSETQ. The DNA of the CDR3 is TGCGCCAGCAGCACCACCGGGACTAGCGGACTATACGAGCAGTACTTC. Amino acids: CASSTTGTSGLYEQYF. Using reference TRBV5-1 and TRBJ2-7 for the parts outside the CDR3, the full variable domain is KAGVTQTPRYLIKTRGQQVTLSCSPISGHRSVSWYQQTPGQGLQFLFEYFSETQRNKGNFPGRFSGRQFSNSRSEMNVSTLELGDSALYLCASSTTGTSGLYEQYFGPGTRLTVT.

This CDR3 is CASSASVERNQPQHF. CDR3 DNA: TGTGCCAGCAGTGCATCCGTAGAGCGCAATCAGCCCCAGCATTTT. This chain uses TRBV12-3 or TRBV12-4 with TRBJ1-5, with unresolved D. There are 15 residues in the CDR3. V dropped 5 bases and J dropped 2 bases, with 13 bases sitting between them.

At least ten counts were recorded for this clonotype. The J gene is TRBJ2-1, the V gene TRBV5-1, with 7 bases matching TRBD2. The CDR3 sequence is 16 residues long. The J segment lost 4 bases and the V segment lost 4 bases, leaving 11 bases of the junction unmatched. In germline, CDR1 is SGHRS, CDR2 YFSETQ. The CDR3 DNA follows: TGCGCCAGCAGCCGCCGGGGGGAACCCGAATACAATGAGCAGTTCTTC. Protein sequence: CASSRRGEPEYNEQFF.

The chain carries TRBV20-1 and TRBJ1-1; the D gene is possibly TRBD1 (5 bases). V was trimmed by 5 bases and J by 1 base, leaving 11 bases between them. The CDR3 runs to 13 residues. Germline V gene data show CDR1 as DFQATT and CDR2 as SNEGSKA (reference sequence). The CDR3 protein is CSAEGPKNTEAFF. In DNA form, the CDR3 reads TGCAGTGCTGAGGGACCGAAGAACACTGAAGCTTTCTTT.

V is TRBV5-1 and J is TRBJ2-1; D is perhaps TRBD1 (5 bases). This CDR3 contains 15 residues. V gave up 6 bases and J gave up 2 bases, with 15 bases separating them. CDR1 SGHRS and CDR2 YFSETQ come from the germline V gene. CDR3: CASNLGQQTYNEQFF. The CDR3 nucleotides are TGCGCCAGCAACCTGGGGCAGCAAACCTACAATGAGCAGTTCTTC.

The chain combines TRBV25-1 with TRBJ1-2; 7 bases are shared with TRBD1. CDR1 and CDR2 (germline): MGHDK, SYGVNS. This CDR3 is 13 amino acids long. Germline trimming cut 5 bases from V and 8 bases from J; bases unmatched to any gene: 8. The CDR3 bases are TGTGCCAGCAGTATCGGGACAGCTGGGGGCTACACCTTC. This translates into CASSIGTAGGYTF.

V is TRBV12-3 or TRBV12-4 and J is TRBJ1-2, with 7 bases lining up with TRBD1. The CDR3 spans 14 residues. V dropped 6 bases and J dropped 3; count of bases not matched to a gene: 7. DNA for the CDR3: TGTGCCAGCAGCGTCAGGGGGACAGACTATGGCTACACCTTC. This sequence encodes CASSVRGTDYGYTF.

With regard to this clonotype: At one of its ends the junction is not consistent with the germline gene, which may arise from a read error. The chain carries TRBV7-2 and TRBJ1-1, with a possible D match to TRBD1 (6 bases). The CDR3 totals 15 residues. Germline V gene lookup returns CDR1 SGHTA and CDR2 FQGNSA. The CDR3 spells CASSLRGGRREFNGF. The CDR3 DNA follows: TGTGCCAGCAGCTTAAGGGGGGGCAGGCGGGAATTTAATGGATTT. Variable domain in full (rest from reference TRBV7-2 and TRBJ1-1): GAGVSQSPSNKVTEKGKDVELRCDPISGHTALYWYRQSLGQGLEFLIYFQGNSAPDKSGLPSDRFSAERTGGSVSTLTIQRTQQEDSAVYLCASSLRGGRREFNGFGQGTRLTVV.

J is TRBJ2-7 and V is TRBV20-1; no clear D gene. CDR3 length: 14 residues. The germline V gene has CDR1 DFQATT and CDR2 SNEGSKA (reference sequence). Trimming cost V 3 bases and J 1 base, with 13 bases left between them. CDR3 in DNA: TGCAGTGCTAGGGTCGGTATATGGTCCTACGAGCAGTACTTC. Encoded protein: CSARVGIWSYEQYF.

This clonotype was counted between two and nine times. The chain carries TRBV6-2 or TRBV6-3 and TRBJ2-2; 11 nucleotides agree with TRBD1. J lost 6 bases, V lost 10 bases, and 25 bases had no gene match. The CDR3 is 20 amino acids. Germline V gene data show CDR1 as MNHEY and CDR2 as SVGEGT. CDR3 amino acids: CAKSPSTTGTGGKSSGELFF. CDR3 DNA: TGTGCCAAGTCTCCGAGTACTACCGGGACAGGGGGGAAATCGTCCGGGGAGCTGTTTTTT.

This clonotype was found a few times. The chain combines TRBV29-1 with TRBJ2-7; perhaps TRBD2 as D (6 bases). The V and J ends lost 4 bases and 2 bases respectively, with 15 bases between them. This CDR3 is 14 amino acids long. Germline V gene lookup returns CDR1 SQVTM and CDR2 ANQGSEA. CDR3 amino acids: CSVGTGTSAYEQYF. The CDR3 bases are TGCAGCGTTGGGACCGGGACTTCGGCCTACGAGCAGTACTTC.

This clonotype was detected a few times. The rearrangement uses TRBV7-2 and TRBJ2-2, with TRBD1 as a possible D gene (5 bases). Trimming cost V 5 bases and J 4 bases, with 14 bases left between them. CDR3 length: 15 amino acids. Per germline, CDR1 SGHTA and CDR2 FQGNSA. CDR3 loop: CASSLGVRGTGELFF. The CDR3 bases are TGTGCCAGCAGCCTAGGGGTAAGAGGCACCGGGGAGCTGTTTTTT.

The chain couples TRBV4-2 to TRBJ2-2; D unclear. The germline V gene has CDR1 LGHNA and CDR2 YNFKEQ. This CDR3 region has 16 residues. V lost 0 bases, J lost 1 base, and 9 bases lay in between. The CDR3 region has the DNA TGTGCCAGCAGCCAAGATGTAGGGCAGAACACCGGGGAGCTGTTTTTT. This codes for CASSQDVGQNTGELFF.

The rearrangement joins TRBV18 to TRBJ1-1; D is unresolved. The CDR3 runs to 15 residues. Trimming shortened V by 3 bases and J by 0 bases, and 11 bases separated the two germline ends. Germline CDR1 KGHSH, CDR2 LQKENI. The CDR3 bases are TGTGCCAGCTCACCCACAGCTGGTGTGAACACTGAAGCTTTCTTT. It encodes CASSPTAGVNTEAFF.

V usage is TRBV7-3 and J usage is TRBJ2-7, with a weak D call TRBD2 (6 bases). Germline V gives CDR1 SGHTA, CDR2 FQGTGA. The germline V and J ends were trimmed by 1 base and 2 bases, with 9 bases remaining between them. This CDR3 is built from 14 residues. The DNA for the CDR3 is TGTGCCAGCAGCTTAAACGGGGGAACCTACGAGCAGTACTTC. Protein: CASSLNGGTYEQYF. The variable domain in full, completed from reference TRBV7-3 and TRBJ2-7, reads GAGVSQTPSNKVTEKGKYVELRCDPISGHTALYWYRQSLGQGPEFLIYFQGTGAADDSGLPNDRFFAVRPEGSVSTLKIQRTERGDSAVYLCASSLNGGTYEQYFGPGTRLTVT.

This chain joins TRBV7-3 and TRBJ2-7; TRBD2 agrees at 8 bases. Germline lookup yields CDR1 SGHTA and CDR2 FQGTGA. The trim removed 1 base at V and 3 bases at J, leaving 8 bases unmatched. The CDR3 loop spans 16 amino acids. The CDR3 DNA follows: TGTGCCAGCAGCTTAAAGTCCGGGGGGGACTTCTACGAGCAGTACTTC. Its translation is CASSLKSGGDFYEQYF.

The chain is built from TRBV20-1 and TRBJ2-3, with D possibly being TRBD1 or TRBD2 (5 bases each). CDR1 is DFQATT and CDR2 is SNEGSKA in the germline V gene (reference sequence). This CDR3 has 12 residues. The CDR3 DNA sequence: TGCACCGGGGACGATGGCGCAGATACGCAGTATTTT. Encoded protein: CTGDDGADTQYF.

The chain couples TRBV2 to TRBJ1-4; the D is unclear. This CDR3 is built from 13 residues. From germline, CDR1 is SNHLY and CDR2 FYNNEI. V lost 3 bases and J lost 3, with 5 bases in between. The CDR3 nucleotides read TGTGCCAGCAGTGATAGGGCTAATGAAAAACTGTTTTTT. The encoded protein is CASSDRANEKLFF.

In its sample, this clonotype was seen once. The gene calls are TRBV6-1 and TRBJ2-7, with TRBD1 as a possible D gene (6 bases). Germline-derived CDR1 and CDR2 are MNHNS and SASEGT. V dropped 5 bases and J dropped 1 base, with 15 bases sitting between them. The CDR3 sequence is 15 residues long. The CDR3 coding sequence is TGTGCCAGCAGTCCACAGGGAGTCTCTTCCTACGAGCAGTACTTC. Its translation: CASSPQGVSSYEQYF.

This clonotype was observed a handful of times. J is TRBJ1-4 and V is TRBV5-1; a possible D gene is TRBD1 (6 bases). This CDR3 region has 13 residues. The germline CDR1 and CDR2 sequences are SGHRS and YFSETQ. With 4 bases removed from V and 8 bases from J, the gap between germline ends came to 12 bases. CDR3 nucleotides: TGCGCCAGCAGCCTGGGACAAGAAGAAAAACTGTTTTTT. It yields the protein CASSLGQEEKLFF.

In this sample, this clonotype turned up a few times. CDR3 protein: CASSPVPGHTEAFF. The CDR3 nucleotides read TGTGCCAGCTCACCGGTGCCGGGTCACACTGAAGCTTTCTTT. The gene calls are TRBV18 and TRBJ1-1; D is unresolved. CDR3 length: 14 residues. Germline V gene lookup returns CDR1 KGHSH and CDR2 LQKENI. Trimming cost V 3 bases and J 3 bases, with 11 bases left between them.

This clonotype was counted only a few times. V is TRBV20-1 and J is TRBJ2-2; no clear D. The CDR3 totals 14 residues. Trimming cost V 2 bases and J 1 base, with 8 bases left between them. CDR1 and CDR2 (germline): DFQATT, SNEGSKA (reference sequence). The CDR3 sequence: CSARKSLNTGELFF. For the CDR3, the DNA is TGCAGTGCTAGAAAATCCCTGAACACCGGGGAGCTGTTTTTT.

V and J are TRBV12-3 or TRBV12-4 and TRBJ1-2; no firm D call. The V end lost 3 bases, the J end lost 2 bases, and 7 bases lay between the germline ends. The CDR3 loop spans 13 amino acids. CDR3 coding DNA: TGTGCCAGCAGTTTTGACGCGAACTATGGCTACACCTTC. Protein product: CASSFDANYGYTF.

This clonotype has only a few counts. The rearrangement uses TRBV20-1 and TRBJ2-1; TRBD1 aligns across 10 bases. The ends lost 5 bases at V and 4 bases at J; junction bases unmatched: 8. Germline V CDR1 and CDR2: DFQATT, SNEGSKA (reference sequence). The CDR3 has 15 residues. As DNA, the CDR3 is TGCAGTGCTGATACGGGACAGGGGAAATACAATGAGCAGTTCTTC. It specifies CSADTGQGKYNEQFF.